This TCR beta chain was sequenced during a study of shared clonotypes between healthy human individuals. General observations from the study: Across subsets, estimated richness was generally greater for naive than for memory populations.

Germline V gives CDR1 LNHDA, CDR2 SQIVND (reference sequence). Trimming stripped 10 bases from V and 7 bases from J, with 20 bases between. This CDR3 is 14 amino acids long. Using immunoSEQ multiplex PCR, the repertoire was profiled, and TCRdb retains in-frame clones only, with some absent. The sample has approximately 340,000 clones; around 74% are singletons. As to this clone: Antigen specificity is unknown.

The clonotype originates from a man aged 30-40 years in good health. The chain recombines TRBV19 with TRBJ2-1; D may correspond to TRBD1 or TRBD2 (5 bases each). Sequencing was carried out using memory CD4+ T cells sorted from blood. Subset here: CD45RA-negative fraction. CDR3: CATNSPGTVNEQFF. The DNA of the CDR3 is TGTGCCACCAATTCGCCCGGGACGGTTAATGAGCAGTTCTTC.